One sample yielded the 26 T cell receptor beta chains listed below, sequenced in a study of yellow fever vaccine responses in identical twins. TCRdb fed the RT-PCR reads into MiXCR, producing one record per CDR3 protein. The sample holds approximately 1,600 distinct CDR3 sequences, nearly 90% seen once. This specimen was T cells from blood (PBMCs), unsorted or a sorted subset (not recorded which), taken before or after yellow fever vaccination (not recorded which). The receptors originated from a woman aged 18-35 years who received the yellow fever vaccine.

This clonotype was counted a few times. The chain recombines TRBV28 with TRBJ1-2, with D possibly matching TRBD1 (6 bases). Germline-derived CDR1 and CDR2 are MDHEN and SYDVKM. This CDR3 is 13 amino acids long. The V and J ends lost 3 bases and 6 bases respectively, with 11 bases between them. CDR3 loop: CASSFRGTDGYTF. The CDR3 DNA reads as TGTGCCAGCAGTTTTAGGGGGACCGATGGCTACACCTTC.

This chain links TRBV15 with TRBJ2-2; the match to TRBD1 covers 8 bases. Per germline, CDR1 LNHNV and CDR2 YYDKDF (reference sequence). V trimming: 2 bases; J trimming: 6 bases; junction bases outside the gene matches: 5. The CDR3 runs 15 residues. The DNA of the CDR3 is TGTGCCACCAGCAGACAGACAGGGGATTCCGGGGAGCTGTTTTTT. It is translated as CATSRQTGDSGELFF.

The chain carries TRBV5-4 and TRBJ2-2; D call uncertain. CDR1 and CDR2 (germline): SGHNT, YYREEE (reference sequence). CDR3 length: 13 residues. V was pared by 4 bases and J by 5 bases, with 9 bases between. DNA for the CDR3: TGTGCCAGCAGCCCGGAACTGACCGGGGAGCTGTTTTTT. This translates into CASSPELTGELFF.

CDR3 sequence (DNA): TGTGCCAGCAGCTTAGTAGAGAACTATGGCTACACCTTC. Its protein is CASSLVENYGYTF. The V gene is TRBV11-1, the J gene TRBJ1-2; D is unclear. This CDR3 is built from 13 residues. Germline lookup yields CDR1 SGHAT and CDR2 FQDESV (reference sequence). V lost 1 base to trimming and J lost 2 bases, with 5 bases between them.

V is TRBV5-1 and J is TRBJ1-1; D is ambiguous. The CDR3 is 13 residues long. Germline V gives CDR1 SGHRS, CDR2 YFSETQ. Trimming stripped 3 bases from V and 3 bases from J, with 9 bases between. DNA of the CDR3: TGCGCCAGCAGCTGGACCCCGGACACTGAAGCTTTCTTT. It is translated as CASSWTPDTEAFF.

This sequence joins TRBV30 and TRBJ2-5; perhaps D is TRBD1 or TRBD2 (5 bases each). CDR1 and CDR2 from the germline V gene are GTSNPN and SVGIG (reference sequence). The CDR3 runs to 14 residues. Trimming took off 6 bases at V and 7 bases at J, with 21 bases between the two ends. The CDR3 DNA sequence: TGTGCCTGCATGGAACTCCCGGGTGGGGGGACCCAGTACTTC. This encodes CACMELPGGGTQYF.

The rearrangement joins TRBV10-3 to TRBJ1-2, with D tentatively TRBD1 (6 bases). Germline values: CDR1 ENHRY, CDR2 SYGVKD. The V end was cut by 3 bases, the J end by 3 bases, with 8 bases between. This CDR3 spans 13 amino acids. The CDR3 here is CAISDYRDYGYTF. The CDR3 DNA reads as TGTGCCATCAGTGACTACAGGGACTATGGCTACACCTTC.

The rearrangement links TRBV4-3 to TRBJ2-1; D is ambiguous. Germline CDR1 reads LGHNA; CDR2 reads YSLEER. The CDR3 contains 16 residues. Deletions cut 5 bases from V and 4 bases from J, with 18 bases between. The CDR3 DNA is TGCGCCAGCAGCTCTCGACTGGCGCAATCTTACAATGAGCAGTTCTTC. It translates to CASSSRLAQSYNEQFF.

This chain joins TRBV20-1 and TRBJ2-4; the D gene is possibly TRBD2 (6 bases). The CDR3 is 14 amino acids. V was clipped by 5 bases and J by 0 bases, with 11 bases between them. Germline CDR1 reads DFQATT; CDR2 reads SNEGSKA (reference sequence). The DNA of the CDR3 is TGCAGTGCTCATCGCGGGGTAGCCAAAAACATTCAGTACTTC. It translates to CSAHRGVAKNIQYF.

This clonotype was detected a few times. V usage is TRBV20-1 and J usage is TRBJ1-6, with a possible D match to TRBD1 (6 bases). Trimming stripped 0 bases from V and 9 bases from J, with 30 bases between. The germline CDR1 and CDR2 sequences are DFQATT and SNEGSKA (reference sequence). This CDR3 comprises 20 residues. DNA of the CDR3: TGCAGTGCTAGAGATCCGATTACGAATCGACAGGCCAACCCAATTTCACCCCTCCACTTT. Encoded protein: CSARDPITNRQANPISPLHF.

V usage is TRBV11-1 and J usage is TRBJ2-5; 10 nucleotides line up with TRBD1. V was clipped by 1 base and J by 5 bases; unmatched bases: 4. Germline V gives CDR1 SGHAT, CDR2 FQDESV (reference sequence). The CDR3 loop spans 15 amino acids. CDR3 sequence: CASSLGGQGTETQYF. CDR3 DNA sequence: TGTGCCAGCAGCTTAGGGGGACAGGGGACGGAGACCCAGTACTTC.

Written as DNA, the CDR3 is TGCGCCAGCAGCCAAGAGACGTCGGGGGGAGACTACGAGCAGTACTTC. Its translation is CASSQETSGGDYEQYF. The chain recombines TRBV4-3 with TRBJ2-7; 7 nucleotides agree with TRBD2. The trim removed 0 bases at V and 3 bases at J, leaving 8 bases unmatched. This CDR3 has 16 amino acids. Germline-derived CDR1 and CDR2 are LGHNA and YSLEER.

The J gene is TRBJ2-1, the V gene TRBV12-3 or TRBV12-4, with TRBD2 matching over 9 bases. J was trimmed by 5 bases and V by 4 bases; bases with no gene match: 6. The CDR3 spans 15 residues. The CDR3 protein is CASSSRLAEDNEQFF. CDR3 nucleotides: TGTGCCAGCAGTTCAAGACTAGCGGAGGACAATGAGCAGTTCTTC.

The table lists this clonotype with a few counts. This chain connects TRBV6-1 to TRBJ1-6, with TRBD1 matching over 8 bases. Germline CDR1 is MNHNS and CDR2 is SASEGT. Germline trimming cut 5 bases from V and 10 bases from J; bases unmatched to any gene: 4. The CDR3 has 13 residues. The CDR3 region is CASSLSGGSPLHF. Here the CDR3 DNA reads TGTGCCAGCAGTCTTTCAGGGGGCTCACCCCTCCACTTT.

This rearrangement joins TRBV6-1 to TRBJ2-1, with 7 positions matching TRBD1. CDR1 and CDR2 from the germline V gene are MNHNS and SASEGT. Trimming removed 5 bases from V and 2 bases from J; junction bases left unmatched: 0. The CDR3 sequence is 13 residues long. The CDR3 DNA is TGTGCCAGCAGTCAGGGGGCCTACAATGAGCAGTTCTTC. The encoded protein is CASSQGAYNEQFF.

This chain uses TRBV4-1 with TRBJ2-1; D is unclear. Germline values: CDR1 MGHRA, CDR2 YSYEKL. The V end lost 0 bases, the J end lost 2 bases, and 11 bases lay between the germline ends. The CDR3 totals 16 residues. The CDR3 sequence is CASSQDGGRPYNEQFF. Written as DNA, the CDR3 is TGCGCCAGCAGCCAAGATGGCGGAAGGCCCTACAATGAGCAGTTCTTC.

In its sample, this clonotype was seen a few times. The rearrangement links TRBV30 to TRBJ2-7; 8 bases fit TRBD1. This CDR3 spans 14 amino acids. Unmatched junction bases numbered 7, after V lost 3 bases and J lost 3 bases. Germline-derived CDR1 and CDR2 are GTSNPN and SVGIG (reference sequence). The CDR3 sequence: CAWSSRTGFYEQYF. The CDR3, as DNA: TGTGCCTGGAGCTCCCGGACAGGGTTCTACGAGCAGTACTTC. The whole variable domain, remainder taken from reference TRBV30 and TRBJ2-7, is SQTIHQWPATLVQPVGSPLSLECTVEGTSNPNLYWYRQAAGRGLQLLFYSVGIGQISSEVPQNLSASRPQDRQFILSSKKLLLSDSGFYLCAWSSRTGFYEQYFGPGTRLTVT.

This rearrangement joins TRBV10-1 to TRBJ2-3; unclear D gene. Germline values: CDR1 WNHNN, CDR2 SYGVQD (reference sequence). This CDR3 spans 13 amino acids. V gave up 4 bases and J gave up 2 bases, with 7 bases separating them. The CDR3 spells CASSVGNTDTQYF. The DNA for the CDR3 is TGCGCCAGCAGTGTGGGCAACACAGATACGCAGTATTTT.

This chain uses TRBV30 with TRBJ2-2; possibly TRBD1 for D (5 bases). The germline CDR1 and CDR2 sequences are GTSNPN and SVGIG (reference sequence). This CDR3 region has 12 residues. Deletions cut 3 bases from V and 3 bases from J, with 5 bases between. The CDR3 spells CAWRGDTGELFF. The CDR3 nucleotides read TGTGCCTGGAGAGGGGACACCGGGGAGCTGTTTTTT.

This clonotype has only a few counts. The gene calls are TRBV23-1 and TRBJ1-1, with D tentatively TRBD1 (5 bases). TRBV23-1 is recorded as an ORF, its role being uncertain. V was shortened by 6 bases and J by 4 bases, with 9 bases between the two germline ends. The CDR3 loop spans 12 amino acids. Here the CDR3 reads CASSGTGTEAFF. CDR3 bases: TGCGCCAGCAGCGGGACTGGCACTGAAGCTTTCTTT.

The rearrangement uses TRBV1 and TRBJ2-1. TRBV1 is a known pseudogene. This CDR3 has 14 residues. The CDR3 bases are TGCACCAGCAGCCAGAGGTGCTCCTACAATGAGCAGTTCTTC. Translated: CTSSQRCSYNEQFF.

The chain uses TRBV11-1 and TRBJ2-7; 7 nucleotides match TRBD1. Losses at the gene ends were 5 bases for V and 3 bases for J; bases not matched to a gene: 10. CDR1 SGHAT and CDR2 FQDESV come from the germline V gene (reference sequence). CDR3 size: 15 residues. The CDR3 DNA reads TGTGCCAGCAGCCCCCAAACAGGGGCCCTCTACGAGCAGTACTTC. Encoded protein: CASSPQTGALYEQYF.

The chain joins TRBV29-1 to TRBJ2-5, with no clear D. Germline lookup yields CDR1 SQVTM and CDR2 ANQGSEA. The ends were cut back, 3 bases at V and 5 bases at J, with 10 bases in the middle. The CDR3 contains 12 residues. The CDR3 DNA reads TGCAGCGTTGATTTGGGCCCCGAGACCCAGTACTTC. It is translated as CSVDLGPETQYF.

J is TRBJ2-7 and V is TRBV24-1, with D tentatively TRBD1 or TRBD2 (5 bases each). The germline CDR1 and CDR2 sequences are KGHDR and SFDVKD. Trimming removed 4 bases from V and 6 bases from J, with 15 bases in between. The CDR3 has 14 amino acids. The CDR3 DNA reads TGTGCCACCAGTGACACTCTCGGGGCGGGCGAGCAGTACTTC. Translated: CATSDTLGAGEQYF.

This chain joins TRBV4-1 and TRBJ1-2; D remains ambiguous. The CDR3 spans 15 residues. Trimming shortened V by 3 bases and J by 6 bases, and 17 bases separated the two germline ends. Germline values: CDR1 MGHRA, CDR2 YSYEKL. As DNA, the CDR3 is TGCGCCAGCAGCCACCCTATGGAGGGAGACGATGGCTACACCTTC. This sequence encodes CASSHPMEGDDGYTF.

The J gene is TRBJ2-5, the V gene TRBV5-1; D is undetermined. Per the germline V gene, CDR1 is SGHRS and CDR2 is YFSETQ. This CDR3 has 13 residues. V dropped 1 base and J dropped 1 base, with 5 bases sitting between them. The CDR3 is CASSLKSQETQYF. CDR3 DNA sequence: TGCGCCAGCAGCTTGAAGTCCCAAGAGACCCAGTACTTC.